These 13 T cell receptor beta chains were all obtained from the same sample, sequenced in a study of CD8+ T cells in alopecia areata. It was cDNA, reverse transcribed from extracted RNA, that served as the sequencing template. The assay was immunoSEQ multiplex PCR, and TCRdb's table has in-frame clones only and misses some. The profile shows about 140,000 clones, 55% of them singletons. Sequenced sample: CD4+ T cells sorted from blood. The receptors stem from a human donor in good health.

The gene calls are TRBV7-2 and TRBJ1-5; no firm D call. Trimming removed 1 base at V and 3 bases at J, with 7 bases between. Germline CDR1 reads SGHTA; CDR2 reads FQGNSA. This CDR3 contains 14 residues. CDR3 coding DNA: TGTGCCAGCAGCTTAGGGCCGAACAATCAGCCCCAGCATTTT. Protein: CASSLGPNNQPQHF. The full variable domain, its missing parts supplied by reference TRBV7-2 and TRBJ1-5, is GAGVSQSPSNKVTEKGKDVELRCDPISGHTALYWYRQSLGQGLEFLIYFQGNSAPDKSGLPSDRFSAERTGGSVSTLTIQRTQQEDSAVYLCASSLGPNNQPQHFGDGTRLSIL.

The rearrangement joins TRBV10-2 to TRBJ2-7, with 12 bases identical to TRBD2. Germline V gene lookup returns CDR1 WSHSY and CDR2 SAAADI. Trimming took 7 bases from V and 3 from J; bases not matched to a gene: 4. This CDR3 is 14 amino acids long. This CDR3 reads CASTRTSGIYEQYF. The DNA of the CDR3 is TGCGCCAGCACCCGGACTAGCGGGATCTACGAGCAGTACTTC.

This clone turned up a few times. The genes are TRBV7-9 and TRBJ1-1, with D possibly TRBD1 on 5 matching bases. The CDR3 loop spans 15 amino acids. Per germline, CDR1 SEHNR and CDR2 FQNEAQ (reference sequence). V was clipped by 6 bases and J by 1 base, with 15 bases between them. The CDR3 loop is CASRLDGGRNTEAFF. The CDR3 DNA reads TGTGCCAGCAGGCTAGACGGGGGGAGGAACACTGAAGCTTTCTTT.

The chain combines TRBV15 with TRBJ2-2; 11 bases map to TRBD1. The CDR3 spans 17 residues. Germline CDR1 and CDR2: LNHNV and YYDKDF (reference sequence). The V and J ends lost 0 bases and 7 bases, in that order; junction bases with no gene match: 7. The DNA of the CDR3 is TGTGCCACCAGCAGAGATCGCGGGACAGGGGGGAGCGGGGAGCTGTTTTTT. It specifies CATSRDRGTGGSGELFF.

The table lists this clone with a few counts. CDR3 sequence: CAISTSGRVTNEQYF. CDR3 nucleotide sequence: TGTGCCATCAGTACTAGCGGGAGAGTTACGAACGAGCAGTACTTC. The chain has TRBV10-3 and TRBJ2-7; TRBD2 agrees at 11 bases. V trimming: 5 bases; J trimming: 5 bases; junction bases outside the gene matches: 8. The CDR3 sequence is 15 residues long. Germline CDR1 is ENHRY and CDR2 is SYGVKD.

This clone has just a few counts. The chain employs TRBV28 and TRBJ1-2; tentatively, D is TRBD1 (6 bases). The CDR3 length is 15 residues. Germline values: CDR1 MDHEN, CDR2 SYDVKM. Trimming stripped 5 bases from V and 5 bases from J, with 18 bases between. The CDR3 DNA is TGTGCCAGCAGTCGACTCCGAGACAGGCGGTATGGCTACACCTTC. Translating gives CASSRLRDRRYGYTF.

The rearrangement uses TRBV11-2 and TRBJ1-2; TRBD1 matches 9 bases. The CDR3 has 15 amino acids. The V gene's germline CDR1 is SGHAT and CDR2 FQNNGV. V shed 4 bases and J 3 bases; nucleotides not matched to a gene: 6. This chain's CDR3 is CASSSIRDRDYGYTF. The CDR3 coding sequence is TGTGCCAGCAGCTCGATCCGGGACAGGGACTATGGCTACACCTTC.

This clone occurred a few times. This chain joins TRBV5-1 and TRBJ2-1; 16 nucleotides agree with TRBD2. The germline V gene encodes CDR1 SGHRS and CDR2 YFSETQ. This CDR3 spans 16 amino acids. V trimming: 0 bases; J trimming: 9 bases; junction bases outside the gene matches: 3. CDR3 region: CASSLDGTSGRGEQFF. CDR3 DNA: TGCGCCAGCAGCTTGGACGGGACTAGCGGGAGGGGTGAGCAGTTCTTC.

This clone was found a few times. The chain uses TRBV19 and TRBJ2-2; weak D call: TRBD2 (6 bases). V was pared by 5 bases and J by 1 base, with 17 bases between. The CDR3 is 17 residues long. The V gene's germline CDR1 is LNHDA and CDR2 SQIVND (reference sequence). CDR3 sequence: CASSRQPGTVNTGELFF. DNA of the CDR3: TGTGCCAGTAGTCGGCAACCAGGGACTGTGAACACCGGGGAGCTGTTTTTT. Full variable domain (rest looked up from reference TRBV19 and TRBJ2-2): DGGITQSPKYLFRKEGQNVTLSCEQNLNHDAMYWYRQDPGQGLRLIYYSQIVNDFQKGDIAEGYSVSREKKESFPLTVTSAQKNPTAFYLCASSRQPGTVNTGELFFGEGSRLTVL.

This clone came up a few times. The CDR3 region has the DNA TGCAGCGTTGGGGGCTCGCGGGAGGGTCGAACCGGGGAGCTGTTTTTT. Translating it yields CSVGGSREGRTGELFF. The V call is TRBV29-1, the J call TRBJ2-2; 9 bases are shared with TRBD2. The CDR3 is 16 amino acids. Germline-derived CDR1 and CDR2 are SQVTM and ANQGSEA. Germline trimming cut 4 bases from V and 5 bases from J; bases unmatched to any gene: 11.

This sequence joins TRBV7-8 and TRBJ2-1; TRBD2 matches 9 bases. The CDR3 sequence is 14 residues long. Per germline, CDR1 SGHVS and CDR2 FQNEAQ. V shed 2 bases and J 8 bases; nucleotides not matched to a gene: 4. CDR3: CASSLLAGAYEQFF. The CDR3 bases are TGTGCCAGCAGCTTATTAGCGGGAGCCTATGAGCAGTTCTTC. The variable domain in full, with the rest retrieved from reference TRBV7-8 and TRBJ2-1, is GAGVSQSPRYKVAKRGQDVALRCDPISGHVSLFWYQQALGQGPEFLTYFQNEAQLDKSGLPSDRFFAERPEGSVSTLKIQRTQQEDSAVYLCASSLLAGAYEQFFGPGTRLTVL.

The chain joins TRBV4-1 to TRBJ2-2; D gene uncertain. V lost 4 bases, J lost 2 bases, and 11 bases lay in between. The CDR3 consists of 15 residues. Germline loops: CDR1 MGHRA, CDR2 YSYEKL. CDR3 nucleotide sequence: TGCGCCAGCAGCCTCACGGCGTTAAACACCGGGGAGCTGTTTTTT. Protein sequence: CASSLTALNTGELFF.

In nucleotides, the CDR3 is TGCAGCGGTCGGACTATTACCTACGAGCAGTACTTC. It encodes CSGRTITYEQYF. This sequence joins TRBV29-1 and TRBJ2-7; D may be TRBD2 (6 bases). V was trimmed by 7 bases and J by 2 bases, leaving 12 bases between them. Germline V CDR1 and CDR2: SQVTM, ANQGSEA. CDR3 length: 12 residues.